This TCR beta chain comes out of a study of T-cell memory formation after mild COVID-19. Findings of the study overall: That cross-reactive memory joined was suggested by some responding clones appearing in pre-infection memory. Whether second-wave clones peaking at day 37 were SARS-CoV-2 specific went unconfirmed. Clones that contracted clustered mainly in CM and EM if CD4+ and in EMRA if CD8+.

One entry per CDR3 protein results from TCRdb running MiXCR on the 5' RACE reads. Of hundreds of thousands of distinct CDR3 sequences in the sample, around 13% were seen once. This clonotype was counted a few times. Its specificity is not known. The germline V gene has CDR1 SGHVS and CDR2 FQNEAQ. V was pared by 5 bases and J by 0 bases, with 12 bases of the junction left unmatched. This CDR3 has 18 residues. The V call is TRBV7-8, the J call TRBJ1-1; 10 nucleotides match TRBD1. The clonotype originates from a young man who had mild COVID-19 (a few samples of this study predate the infection). Cell type and time point are not known. Material: PBMCs or a T cell subset sorted from them (not recorded which). The CDR3 reads CASSRSGQGRVMNTEAFF. The CDR3 DNA follows: TGTGCCAGCAGCCGTTCGGGACAGGGGAGAGTAATGAACACTGAAGCTTTCTTT.